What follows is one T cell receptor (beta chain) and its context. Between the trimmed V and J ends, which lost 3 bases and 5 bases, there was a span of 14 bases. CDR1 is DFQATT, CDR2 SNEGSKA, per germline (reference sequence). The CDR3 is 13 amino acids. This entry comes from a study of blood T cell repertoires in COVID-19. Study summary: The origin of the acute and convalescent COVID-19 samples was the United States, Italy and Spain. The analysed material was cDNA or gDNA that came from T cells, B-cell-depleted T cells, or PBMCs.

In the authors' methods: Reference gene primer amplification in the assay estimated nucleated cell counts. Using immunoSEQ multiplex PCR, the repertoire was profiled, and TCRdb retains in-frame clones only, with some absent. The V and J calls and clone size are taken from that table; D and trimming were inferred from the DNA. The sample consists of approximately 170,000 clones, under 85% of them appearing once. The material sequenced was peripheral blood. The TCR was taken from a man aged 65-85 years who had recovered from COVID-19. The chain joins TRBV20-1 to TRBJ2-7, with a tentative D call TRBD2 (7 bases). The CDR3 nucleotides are TGCAGTGCTAGTAGGGAGGGGGGGCACGAGCAGTACTTC. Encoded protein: CSASREGGHEQYF.